This T cell receptor (beta chain) appears in the sequencing data of a study of early T cells in non-severe SARS-CoV-2 infection. Each CDR3 protein gets one entry after TCRdb re-called the 5' RACE reads with MiXCR. The sample holds 35,000 to 40,000 distinct CDR3 sequences; 5.8% are singletons and the top ten take around 25%. In this sample, this clonotype turned up a few times. This sequence originates from an adult who was a healthcare worker with PCR-confirmed SARS-CoV-2 infection or an uninfected control (not recorded which). The sequenced material came from whole blood.

CDR3 bases: TGCGCCAGTTCAGTCCCCGGGAGCAAAACGCAGTATTTT. Amino acids: CASSVPGSKTQYF. The chain uses TRBV10-1 and TRBJ2-3; D is perhaps TRBD2 (6 bases). This CDR3 has 13 residues. V was pared by 9 bases and J by 9 bases, with 19 bases between. Germline V CDR1 and CDR2: WNHNN, SYGVQD (reference sequence).